The 14 T cell receptor beta chains below all came from one sample that was sequenced in a study of blood T cell repertoires in COVID-19. Profiling relied on immunoSEQ multiplex PCR, and the TCRdb table lists in-frame clones only, not all of them. The sample records under 250,000 clones, 85% being singletons. Sequenced sample: PBMCs or T cells enriched from blood (not recorded which). These receptors all stem from a woman in her forties or fifties with acute COVID-19.

The chain joins TRBV6-2 or TRBV6-3 to TRBJ2-5, with TRBD2 as a possible D gene (7 bases). V lost 0 bases, J lost 4 bases, and 18 bases lay in between. The germline gives CDR1 MNHEY, CDR2 SVGEGT. This CDR3 is 17 amino acids long. The DNA for the CDR3 is TGTGCCAGCAGTTACTCGAGCGCGGGGGCGCAACTAGAGACCCAGTACTTC. Translated: CASSYSSAGAQLETQYF.

J is TRBJ2-3 and V is TRBV30; possible D gene TRBD1, 6 bases. This CDR3 is built from 12 residues. Germline assignment: CDR1 GTSNPN and CDR2 SVGIG (reference sequence). The germline V and J ends were trimmed by 0 bases and 7 bases, with 8 bases remaining between them. The CDR3 nucleotides read TGTGCCTGGAGTGTACAGGGTAATACGCAGTATTTT. The encoded protein is CAWSVQGNTQYF.

This chain links TRBV7-7 with TRBJ2-1, with 12 positions matching TRBD2. This CDR3 is 15 amino acids long. The V gene's germline CDR1 is SSHAT and CDR2 FNYEAQ (reference sequence). V lost 4 bases and J lost 4; bases outside the gene matches: 2. In DNA, the CDR3 is TGTGCCAGCAGCTCCGGGACTAGCGGGTACAATGAGCAGTTCTTC. Translated, it gives CASSSGTSGYNEQFF.

The rearrangement links TRBV29-1 to TRBJ1-1; 10 nucleotides agree with TRBD1. J was trimmed by 11 bases and V by 3 bases; bases with no gene match: 15. The CDR3 covers 15 residues. Germline-derived CDR1 and CDR2 are SQVTM and ANQGSEA. In nucleotides, the CDR3 is TGCAGCGTTGACTCTTGGGACAGGGGCGAGGGGTACGCTTTCTTT. This translates into CSVDSWDRGEGYAFF.

This rearrangement joins TRBV20-1 to TRBJ1-1; TRBD1 is a possible D gene (5 bases). Trimming removed 6 bases at V and 7 bases at J, with 12 bases between. The CDR3 runs 11 residues. Germline CDR1 and CDR2: DFQATT and SNEGSKA (reference sequence). The CDR3 DNA follows: TGCAGTGCGGACACGGTAAATGAAGCTTTCTTT. Translating gives CSADTVNEAFF.

The V and J genes are TRBV13 and TRBJ1-3, with 8 bases lining up with TRBD1. This CDR3 has 14 residues. Germline V gene lookup returns CDR1 PRHDT and CDR2 FYEKMQ (reference sequence). V shed 5 bases, J shed 4 bases, and the junction held 4 bases outside the gene matches. CDR3 region: CASSRRDRGNTIYF. CDR3 coding DNA: TGTGCCAGCAGCAGGCGGGACAGGGGAAACACCATATATTTT.

The chain couples TRBV3-1 (or the pseudogene TRBV3-2) to TRBJ2-5, with TRBD2 identical over 7 bases. The length of the CDR3 is 15 residues. Germline-derived CDR1 and CDR2 are LGHDT and YNNKEL (reference sequence). V lost 0 bases, J lost 4 bases, and 5 bases stayed unmatched. The CDR3 DNA reads as TGTGCCAGCAGCCAAGAGCGCCTAGCGGTAGAGACCCAGTACTTC. It codes for CASSQERLAVETQYF.

The V call is TRBV21-1, the J call TRBJ2-7; the table assigns TRBD2, which was not confirmed against the DNA. TRBV21-1 is reported as a pseudogene. The CDR3 consists of 16 residues. CDR3 DNA: TGTGCCAGCAGCAAAGAGCTAGCGGGGGGCTCCTACGAGCAGTACTTC. Encoded protein: CASSKELAGGSYEQYF.

V is TRBV6-5 and J is TRBJ1-1; D is undetermined. Trimming removed 7 bases at V and 5 bases at J, with 17 bases between. CDR3 length: 14 residues. Germline V gives CDR1 MNHEY, CDR2 SVGAGI. The DNA for the CDR3 is TGTGCCAGCACTCGGTCCGGGGTGAGGACTGAAGCTTTCTTT. Residues: CASTRSGVRTEAFF.

The V call is TRBV30, the J call TRBJ1-3, with D hard to call. The CDR3 spans 13 residues. Per germline, CDR1 GTSNPN and CDR2 SVGIG (reference sequence). V lost 2 bases to trimming and J lost 1 base, with 6 bases between them. The CDR3 DNA follows: TGTGCCTGGAGTACACAGTCTGGAAACACCATATATTTT. Its translation is CAWSTQSGNTIYF.

A few counts support this clone. The chain recombines TRBV5-4 with TRBJ2-7; TRBD2 matches 8 bases. V gave up 4 bases and J gave up 0 bases; unmatched junction bases: 6. Per the germline V gene, CDR1 is SGHNT and CDR2 is YYREEE (reference sequence). This CDR3 spans 15 amino acids. The chain's CDR3 is CASSPGGESSYEQYF. CDR3 bases: TGTGCCAGCAGCCCCGGGGGGGAAAGCTCCTACGAGCAGTACTTC.

A note on this clone: Other DNA variants within this sample encode the same CDR3. The CDR3 coding sequence is TGTGCCAGTAGTATAACGGGACAGGGTAGCGAGCAGTACTTC. Residues: CASSITGQGSEQYF. This chain uses TRBV19 with TRBJ2-7; 9 bases are shared with TRBD1. V lost 2 bases to trimming and J lost 6 bases; unmatched junction nucleotides: 5. This CDR3 spans 14 amino acids. Germline lookup yields CDR1 LNHDA and CDR2 SQIVND (reference sequence). The full variable domain, in which reference TRBV19 and TRBJ2-7 provide the parts outside the CDR3, is DGGITQSPKYLFRKEGQNVTLSCEQNLNHDAMYWYRQDPGQGLRLIYYSQIVNDFQKGDIAEGYSVSREKKESFPLTVTSAQKNPTAFYLCASSITGQGSEQYFGPGTRLTVT.

The rearrangement joins TRBV7-6 to TRBJ2-5, with TRBD2 matching over 8 bases. V gave up 1 base and J gave up 2 bases; unmatched junction bases: 9. The CDR3 runs 17 residues. Germline loops: CDR1 SGHVS, CDR2 FNYEAQ. CDR3 nucleotides: TGTGCCAGCAGCTTAGAATCGCGGGAGGTAATACAAGAGACCCAGTACTTC. This gives the protein CASSLESREVIQETQYF.

The chain uses TRBV10-3 and TRBJ1-1; the D is unclear. Germline lookup yields CDR1 ENHRY and CDR2 SYGVKD. The CDR3 loop spans 13 amino acids. Trimming removed 6 bases from V and 1 base from J, with 9 bases in between. CDR3 in DNA: TGTGCCATCAGCCGGGGTGGGAACACTGAAGCTTTCTTT. This translates into CAISRGGNTEAFF.